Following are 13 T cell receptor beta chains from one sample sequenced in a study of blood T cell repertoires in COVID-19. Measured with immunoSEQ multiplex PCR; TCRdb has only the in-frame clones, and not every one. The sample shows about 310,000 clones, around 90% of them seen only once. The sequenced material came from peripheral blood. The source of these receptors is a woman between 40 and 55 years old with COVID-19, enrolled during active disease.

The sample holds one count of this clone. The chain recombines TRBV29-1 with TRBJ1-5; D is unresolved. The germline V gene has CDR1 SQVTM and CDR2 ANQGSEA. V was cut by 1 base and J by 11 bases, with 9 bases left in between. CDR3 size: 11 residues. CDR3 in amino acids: CSVEAGGAQHF. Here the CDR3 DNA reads TGCAGCGTTGAAGCAGGCGGGGCCCAGCATTTT.

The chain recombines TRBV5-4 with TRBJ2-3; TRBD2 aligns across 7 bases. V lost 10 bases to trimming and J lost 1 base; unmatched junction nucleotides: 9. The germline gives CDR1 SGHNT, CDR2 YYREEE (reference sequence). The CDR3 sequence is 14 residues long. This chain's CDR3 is CAASERDGTDTQYF. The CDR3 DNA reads TGTGCCGCATCGGAGCGGGACGGCACAGATACGCAGTATTTT.

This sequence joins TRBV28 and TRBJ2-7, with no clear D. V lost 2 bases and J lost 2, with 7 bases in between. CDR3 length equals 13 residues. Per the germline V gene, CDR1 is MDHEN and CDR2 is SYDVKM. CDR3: CASSLRQAYEQYF. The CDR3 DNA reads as TGTGCCAGCAGTTTAAGGCAGGCCTACGAGCAGTACTTC.

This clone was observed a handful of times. DNA for the CDR3: TGTGCCAGCAGCTCCCCCCGAACAGGGAAGGTGTACGAGCAGTACTTC. This encodes CASSSPRTGKVYEQYF. J is TRBJ2-7 and V is TRBV7-2; possibly TRBD1 for D (6 bases). Germline V lookup: CDR1 SGHTA, CDR2 FQGNSA. The V gene lost 4 bases and the J gene lost 4 bases, with 20 bases spanning the gap. The CDR3 is 16 residues long.

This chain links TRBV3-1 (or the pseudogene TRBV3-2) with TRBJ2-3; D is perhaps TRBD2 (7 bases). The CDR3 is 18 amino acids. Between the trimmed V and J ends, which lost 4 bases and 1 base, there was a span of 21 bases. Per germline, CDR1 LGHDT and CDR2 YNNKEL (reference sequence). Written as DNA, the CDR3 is TGTGCCAGCAGCCCCCTAAGTGGGGGGGCTTGGGGCACAGATACGCAGTATTTT. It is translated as CASSPLSGGAWGTDTQYF.

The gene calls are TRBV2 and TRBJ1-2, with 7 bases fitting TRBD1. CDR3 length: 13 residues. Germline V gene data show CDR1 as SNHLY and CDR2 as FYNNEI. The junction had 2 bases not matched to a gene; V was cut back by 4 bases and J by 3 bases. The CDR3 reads CASSAQGDYGYTF. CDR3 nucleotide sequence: TGTGCCAGCAGTGCCCAGGGGGACTATGGCTACACCTTC. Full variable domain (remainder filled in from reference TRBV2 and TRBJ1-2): EPEVTQTPSHQVTQMGQEVILRCVPISNHLYFYWYRQILGQKVEFLVSFYNNEISEKSEIFDDQFSVERPDGSNFTLKIRSTKLEDSAMYFCASSAQGDYGYTFGSGTRLTVV.

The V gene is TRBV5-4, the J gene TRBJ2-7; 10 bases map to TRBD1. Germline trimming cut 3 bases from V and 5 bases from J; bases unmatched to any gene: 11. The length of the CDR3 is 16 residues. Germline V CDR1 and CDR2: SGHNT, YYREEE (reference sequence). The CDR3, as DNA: TGTGCCAGCAGCTACCCACGGACAGGGGGGAGCGACGAGCAGTACTTC. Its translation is CASSYPRTGGSDEQYF.

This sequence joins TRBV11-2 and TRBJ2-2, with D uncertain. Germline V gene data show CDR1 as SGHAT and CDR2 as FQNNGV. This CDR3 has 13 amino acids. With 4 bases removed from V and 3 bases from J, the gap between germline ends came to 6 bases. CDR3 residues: CASSSSDTGELFF. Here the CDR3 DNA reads TGTGCCAGCAGCTCCAGTGACACCGGGGAGCTGTTTTTT.

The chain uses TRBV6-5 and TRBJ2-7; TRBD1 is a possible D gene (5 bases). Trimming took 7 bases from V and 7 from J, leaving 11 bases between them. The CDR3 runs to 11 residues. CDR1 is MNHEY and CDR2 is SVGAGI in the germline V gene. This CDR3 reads CASMGPSEQYF. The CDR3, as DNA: TGTGCCAGCATGGGGCCGTCTGAGCAGTACTTC.

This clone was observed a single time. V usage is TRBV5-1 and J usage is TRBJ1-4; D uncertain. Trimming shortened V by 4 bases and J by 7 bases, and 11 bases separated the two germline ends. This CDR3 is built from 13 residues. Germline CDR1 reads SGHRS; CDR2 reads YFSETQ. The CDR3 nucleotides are TGCGCCAGCAGCCTTAGACTCGGTGAAAAACTGTTTTTT. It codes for CASSLRLGEKLFF.

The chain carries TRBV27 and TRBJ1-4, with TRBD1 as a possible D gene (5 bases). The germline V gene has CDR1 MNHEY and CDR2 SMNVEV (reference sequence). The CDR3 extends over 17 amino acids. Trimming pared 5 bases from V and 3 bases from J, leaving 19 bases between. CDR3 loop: CASSPGQGRESNEKLFF. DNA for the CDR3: TGTGCCAGCAGTCCCGGACAAGGAAGAGAGTCTAATGAAAAACTGTTTTTT.

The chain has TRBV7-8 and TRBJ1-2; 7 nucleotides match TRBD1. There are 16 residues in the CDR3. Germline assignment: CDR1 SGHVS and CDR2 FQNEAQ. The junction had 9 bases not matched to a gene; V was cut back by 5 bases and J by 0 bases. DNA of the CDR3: TGTGCCAGCAGCCCCCAGGACAGGAGTACTAACTATGGCTACACCTTC. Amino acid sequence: CASSPQDRSTNYGYTF.

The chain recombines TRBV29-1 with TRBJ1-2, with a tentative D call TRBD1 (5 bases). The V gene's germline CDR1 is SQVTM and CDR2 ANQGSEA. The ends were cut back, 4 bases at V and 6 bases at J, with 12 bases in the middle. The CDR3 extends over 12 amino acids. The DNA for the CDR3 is TGCAGCGTTGCTCAGGGAAATGATGGCTACACCTTC. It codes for CSVAQGNDGYTF.